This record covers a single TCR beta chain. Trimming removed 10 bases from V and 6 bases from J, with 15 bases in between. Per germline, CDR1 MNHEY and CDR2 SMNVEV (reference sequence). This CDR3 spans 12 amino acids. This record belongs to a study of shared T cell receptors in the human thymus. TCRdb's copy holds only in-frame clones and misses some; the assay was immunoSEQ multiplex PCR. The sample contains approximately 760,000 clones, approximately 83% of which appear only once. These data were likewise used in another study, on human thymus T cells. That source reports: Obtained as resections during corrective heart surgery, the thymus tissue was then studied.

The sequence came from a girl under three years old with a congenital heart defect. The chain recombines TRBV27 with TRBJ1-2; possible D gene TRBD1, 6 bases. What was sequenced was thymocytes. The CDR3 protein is CAIKGDGDGYTF. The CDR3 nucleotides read TGTGCCATTAAGGGGGACGGAGATGGCTACACCTTC.